This T cell receptor (beta chain) is from a study of T cells after yellow fever vaccination. TCRdb ran MiXCR on the 5' RACE reads and lists one entry per CDR3 protein. The sample shows roughly 150,000 distinct CDR3 sequences, around 6.3% of them seen only once. Deletions cut 4 bases from V and 4 bases from J, with 19 bases between. Germline CDR1 reads SGHNT; CDR2 reads YYREEE (reference sequence). The CDR3 has 16 residues. Many counts were recorded for this clonotype. Here the sequenced sample was CD4+ T cells sorted from PBMCs, taken 10 days after the yellow fever booster vaccination. This TCR came from a man between 25 and 39 years old who received the YFV17D yellow fever vaccine. The chain uses TRBV5-4 and TRBJ2-3, with D possibly being TRBD1 or TRBD2 (5 bases each). The DNA for the CDR3 is TGTGCCAGCAGCCCCAAAGCTGGGCAGGGACCAGATACGCAGTATTTT. Translation: CASSPKAGQGPDTQYF.